This entry describes one T cell receptor beta chain. Its matching antigen is unknown. A junction boundary mismatches the germline segment, possibly from a read error. Every molecule of TCR cDNA had its own unique molecular identifier. TCRdb re-called the 5' RACE reads with MiXCR, one entry per CDR3 protein. This table holds some 120,000 distinct CDR3 sequences, 9.5% to 15% found once. The sample belongs to a study of spatial heterogeneity in lung cancer. On the study more broadly: Some 72 TRACERx patients with early, untreated non-small cell lung cancer donated samples. PBMC samples from follow-up, when available, were sequenced at a median of roughly two years post-resection. Broader study findings: Ubiquitous, expanded tumor-derived TCRs were more frequently observed in blood at resection than at follow-up.

Time point noted: blood at routine non-recurrence follow-up after resection. TCRs were sequenced from unsorted whole RNA of tumor, nontumor lung or PBMC. Per the germline V gene, CDR1 is SGDLS and CDR2 is YYNGEE. The CDR3 has 15 amino acids. Material: PBMCs, obtained at follow-up. This clonotype was sampled from a male donor with early-stage non-small cell lung cancer. V gene TRBV9 combines with J gene TRBJ1-2, with 11 bases identical to TRBD1. The DNA of the CDR3 is TGTGCCAACAGCCCAGGGACAGGGGGTGCGATTGGCTACACCTTC. Translating it yields CANSPGTGGAIGYTF.